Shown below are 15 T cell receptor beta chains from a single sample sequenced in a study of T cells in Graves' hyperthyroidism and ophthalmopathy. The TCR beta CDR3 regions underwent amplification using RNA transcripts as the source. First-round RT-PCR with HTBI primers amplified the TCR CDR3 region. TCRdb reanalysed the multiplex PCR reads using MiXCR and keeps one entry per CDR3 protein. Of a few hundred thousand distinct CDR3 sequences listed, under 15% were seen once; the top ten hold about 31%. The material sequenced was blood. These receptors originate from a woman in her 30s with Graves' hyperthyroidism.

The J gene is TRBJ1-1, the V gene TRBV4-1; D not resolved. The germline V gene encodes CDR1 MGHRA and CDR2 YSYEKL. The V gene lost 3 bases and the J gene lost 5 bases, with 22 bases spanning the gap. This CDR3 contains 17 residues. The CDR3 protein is CASSHGPGPRFWTEAFF. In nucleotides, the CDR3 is TGCGCCAGCAGCCACGGACCCGGGCCCCGGTTTTGGACTGAAGCTTTCTTT.

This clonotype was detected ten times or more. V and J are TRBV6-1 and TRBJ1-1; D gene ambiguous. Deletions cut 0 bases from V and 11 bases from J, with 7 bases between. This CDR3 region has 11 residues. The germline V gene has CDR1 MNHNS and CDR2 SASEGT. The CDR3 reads CASSEAVRAFF. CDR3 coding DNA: TGTGCCAGCAGTGAAGCGGTTCGCGCTTTCTTT.

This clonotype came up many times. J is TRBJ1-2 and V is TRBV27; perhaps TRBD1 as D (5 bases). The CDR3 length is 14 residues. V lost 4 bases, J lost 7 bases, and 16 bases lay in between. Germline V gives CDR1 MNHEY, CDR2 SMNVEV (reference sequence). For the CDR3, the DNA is TGTGCCAGCAGTTCTTGGGACGGATCGGCTGGCTACACCTTC. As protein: CASSSWDGSAGYTF.

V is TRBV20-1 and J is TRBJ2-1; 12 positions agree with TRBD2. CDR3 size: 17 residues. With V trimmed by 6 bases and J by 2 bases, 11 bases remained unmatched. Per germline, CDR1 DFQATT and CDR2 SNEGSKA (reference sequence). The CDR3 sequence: CSAQPTSGRIPYNEQFF. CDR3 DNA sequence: TGCAGTGCCCAACCGACTAGCGGGAGAATACCCTACAATGAGCAGTTCTTC.

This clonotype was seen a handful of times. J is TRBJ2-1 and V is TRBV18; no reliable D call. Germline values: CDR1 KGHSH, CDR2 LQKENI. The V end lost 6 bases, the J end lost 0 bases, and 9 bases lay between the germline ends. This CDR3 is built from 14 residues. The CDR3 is CASSAYHSYNEQFF. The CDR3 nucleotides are TGTGCCAGCTCGGCATACCACTCCTACAATGAGCAGTTCTTC. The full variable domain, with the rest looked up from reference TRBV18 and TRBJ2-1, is NAGVMQNPRHLVRRRGQEARLRCSPMKGHSHVYWYRQLPEEGLKFMVYLQKENIIDESGMPKERFSAEFPKEGPSILRIQQVVRGDSAAYFCASSAYHSYNEQFFGPGTRLTVL.

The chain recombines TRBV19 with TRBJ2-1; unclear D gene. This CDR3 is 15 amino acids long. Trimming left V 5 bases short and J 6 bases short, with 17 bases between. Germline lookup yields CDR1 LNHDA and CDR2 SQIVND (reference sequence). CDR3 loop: CASSPAGLESNEQFF. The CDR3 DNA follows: TGTGCCAGTAGTCCCGCAGGATTGGAGAGCAATGAGCAGTTCTTC.

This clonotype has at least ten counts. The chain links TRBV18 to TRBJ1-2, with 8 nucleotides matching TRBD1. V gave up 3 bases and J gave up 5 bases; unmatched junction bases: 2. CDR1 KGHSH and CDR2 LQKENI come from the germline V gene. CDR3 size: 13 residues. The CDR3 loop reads CASSPGQVYGYTF. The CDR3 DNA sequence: TGTGCCAGCTCACCGGGACAGGTTTATGGCTACACCTTC.

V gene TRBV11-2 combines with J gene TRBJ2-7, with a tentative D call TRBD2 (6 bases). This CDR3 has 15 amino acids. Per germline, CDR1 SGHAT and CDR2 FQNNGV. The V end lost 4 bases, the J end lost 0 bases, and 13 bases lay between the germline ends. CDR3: CASSSGRGVSYEQYF. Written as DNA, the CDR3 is TGTGCCAGCAGCTCGGGGCGGGGTGTCTCCTACGAGCAGTACTTC.

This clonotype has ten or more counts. This CDR3 reads CASSPGTPLAYEQYF. The DNA of the CDR3 is TGTGCCAGCAGCCCCGGGACACCCTTAGCCTACGAGCAGTACTTC. The gene calls are TRBV28 and TRBJ2-7; TRBD1 is a possible D gene (6 bases). The CDR3 consists of 15 residues. Per germline, CDR1 MDHEN and CDR2 SYDVKM. V dropped 6 bases and J dropped 2 bases, with 17 bases sitting between them. The complete variable domain, with remaining parts taken from reference TRBV28 and TRBJ2-7, reads DVKVTQSSRYLVKRTGEKVFLECVQDMDHENMFWYRQDPGLGLRLIYFSYDVKMKEKGDIPEGYSVSREKKERFSLILESASTNQTSMYLCASSPGTPLAYEQYFGPGTRLTVT.

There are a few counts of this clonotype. The CDR3 reads CASSNENAQPQHF. The DNA of the CDR3 is TGTGCCAGCAGCAACGAGAATGCTCAGCCCCAGCATTTT. V is TRBV3-1 and J is TRBJ1-5; the D is unclear. CDR1 and CDR2 from the germline V gene are LGHDT and YNNKEL (reference sequence). The CDR3 has 13 amino acids. Trimming took off 5 bases at V and 6 bases at J, with 11 bases between the two ends.

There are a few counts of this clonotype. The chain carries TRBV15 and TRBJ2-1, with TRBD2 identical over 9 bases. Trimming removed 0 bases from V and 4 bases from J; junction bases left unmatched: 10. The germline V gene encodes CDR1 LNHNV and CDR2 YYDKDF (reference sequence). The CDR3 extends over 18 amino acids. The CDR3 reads CATSRDRASGIVYNEQFF. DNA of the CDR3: TGTGCCACCAGCAGAGATCGGGCTAGCGGGATTGTTTACAATGAGCAGTTCTTC.

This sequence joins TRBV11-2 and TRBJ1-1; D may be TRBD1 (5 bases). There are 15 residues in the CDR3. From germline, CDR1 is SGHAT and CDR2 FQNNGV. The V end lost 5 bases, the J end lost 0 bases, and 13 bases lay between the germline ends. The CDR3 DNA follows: TGTGCCAGCAGCCACCGGGACCGTATGAACACTGAAGCTTTCTTT. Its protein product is CASSHRDRMNTEAFF.

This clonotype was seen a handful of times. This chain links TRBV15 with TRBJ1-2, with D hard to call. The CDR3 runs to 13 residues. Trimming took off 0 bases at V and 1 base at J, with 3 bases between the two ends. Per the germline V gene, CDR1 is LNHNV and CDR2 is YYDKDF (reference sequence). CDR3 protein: CATSRDRNYGYTF. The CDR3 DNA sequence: TGTGCCACCAGCAGAGACCGTAACTATGGCTACACCTTC. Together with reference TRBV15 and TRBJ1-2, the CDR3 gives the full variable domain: DAMVIQNPRYQVTQFGKPVTLSCSQTLNHNVMYWYQQKSSQAPKLLFHYYDKDFNNEADTPDNFQSRRPNTSFCFLDIRSPGLGDTAMYLCATSRDRNYGYTFGSGTRLTVV.

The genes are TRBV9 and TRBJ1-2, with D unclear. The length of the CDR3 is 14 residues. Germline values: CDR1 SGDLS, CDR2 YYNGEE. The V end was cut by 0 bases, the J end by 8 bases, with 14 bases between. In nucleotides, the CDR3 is TGTGCCAGCAGCGTAGGTTCCGGTCTCGGAGGCTACACCTTC. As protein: CASSVGSGLGGYTF.

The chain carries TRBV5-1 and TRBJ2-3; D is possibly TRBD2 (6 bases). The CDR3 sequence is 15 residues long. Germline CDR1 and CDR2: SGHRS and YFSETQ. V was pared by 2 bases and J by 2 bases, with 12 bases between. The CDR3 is CASSLGGVVTDTQYF. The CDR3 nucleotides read TGCGCCAGCAGCTTAGGAGGGGTGGTCACAGATACGCAGTATTTT.